Listed here are 3 T cell receptor beta chains from one sample, sequenced in a study of molecular identifiers for immune sequencing clone quantification. TCRdb recomputed calls from the PCR reads with MiXCR, one row per CDR3 protein. This sample has approximately 37,000 distinct CDR3 sequences, with about a fifth found just once. Sequencing input: naive CD8+ T cells from blood, with Jurkat cell RNA spiked in. Subset specified: FACS-sorted CD8+CD4-CCR7+CD45RA+ naive T cells. These receptors came from a human donor in good health. Some libraries in this study had Jurkat cell RNA spiked in.

The J gene is TRBJ2-7, the V gene TRBV9; 7 bases align to TRBD1. The CDR3 spans 14 residues. Germline CDR1 and CDR2: SGDLS and YYNGEE. V lost 5 bases, J lost 2 bases, and 7 bases stayed unmatched. The DNA for the CDR3 is TGTGCCAGCAGTGGGGACAGCCGCACCTACGAGCAGTACTTC. Protein: CASSGDSRTYEQYF. Looking up the rest from reference TRBV9 and TRBJ2-7 gives the full variable domain: DSGVTQTPKHLITATGQRVTLRCSPRSGDLSVYWYQQSLDQGLQFLIQYYNGEERAKGNILERFSAQQFPDLHSELNLSSLELGDSALYFCASSGDSRTYEQYFGPGTRLTVT.

This clonotype occurred many times. The chain couples TRBV4-3 to TRBJ2-1, with 13 nucleotides matching TRBD2. There are 17 residues in the CDR3. V shed 0 bases and J 4 bases; nucleotides not matched to a gene: 3. Germline V gene lookup returns CDR1 LGHNA and CDR2 YSLEER. CDR3 amino acids: CASSQDWTSGRYNEQFF. The DNA of the CDR3 is TGCGCCAGCAGCCAAGATTGGACTAGCGGGAGATACAATGAGCAGTTCTTC.

This clonotype was seen ten or more times. J is TRBJ2-4 and V is TRBV27, with TRBD1 matching over 7 bases. From germline, CDR1 is MNHEY and CDR2 SMNVEV (reference sequence). The ends lost 6 bases at V and 7 bases at J; junction bases unmatched: 3. CDR3 length: 12 residues. The CDR3 sequence: CASRGTANIQYF. CDR3 nucleotide sequence: TGTGCCAGCAGGGGGACAGCGAACATTCAGTACTTC.